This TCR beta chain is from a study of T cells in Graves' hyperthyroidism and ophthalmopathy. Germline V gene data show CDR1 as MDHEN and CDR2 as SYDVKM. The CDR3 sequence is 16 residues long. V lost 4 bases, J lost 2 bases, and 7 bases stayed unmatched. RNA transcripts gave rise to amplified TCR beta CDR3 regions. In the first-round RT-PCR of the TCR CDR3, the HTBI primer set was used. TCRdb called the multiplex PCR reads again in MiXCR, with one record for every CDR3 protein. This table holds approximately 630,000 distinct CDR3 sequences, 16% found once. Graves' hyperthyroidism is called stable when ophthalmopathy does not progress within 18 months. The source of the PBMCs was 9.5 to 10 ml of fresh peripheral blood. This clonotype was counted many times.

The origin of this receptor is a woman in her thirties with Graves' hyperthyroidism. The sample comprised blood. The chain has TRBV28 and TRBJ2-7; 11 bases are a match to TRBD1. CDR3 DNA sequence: TGTGCCAGCAGTTCTGGAGAGGGACAGGGGGCCTACGAGCAGTACTTC. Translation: CASSSGEGQGAYEQYF.